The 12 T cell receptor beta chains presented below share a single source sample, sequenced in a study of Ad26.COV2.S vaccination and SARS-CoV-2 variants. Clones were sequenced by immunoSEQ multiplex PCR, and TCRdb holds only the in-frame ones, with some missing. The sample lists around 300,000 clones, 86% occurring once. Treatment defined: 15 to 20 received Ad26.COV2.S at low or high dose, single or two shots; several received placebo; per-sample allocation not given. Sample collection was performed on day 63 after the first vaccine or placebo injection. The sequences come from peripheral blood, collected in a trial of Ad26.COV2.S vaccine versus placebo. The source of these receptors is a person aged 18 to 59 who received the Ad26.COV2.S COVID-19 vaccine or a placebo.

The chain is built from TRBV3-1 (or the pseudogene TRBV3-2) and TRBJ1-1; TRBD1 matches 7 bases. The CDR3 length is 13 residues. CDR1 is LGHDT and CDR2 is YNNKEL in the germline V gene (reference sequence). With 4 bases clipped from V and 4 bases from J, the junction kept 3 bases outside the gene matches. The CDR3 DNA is TGTGCCAGCAGCCCCAGACAGGGCACTGAAGCTTTCTTT. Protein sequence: CASSPRQGTEAFF.

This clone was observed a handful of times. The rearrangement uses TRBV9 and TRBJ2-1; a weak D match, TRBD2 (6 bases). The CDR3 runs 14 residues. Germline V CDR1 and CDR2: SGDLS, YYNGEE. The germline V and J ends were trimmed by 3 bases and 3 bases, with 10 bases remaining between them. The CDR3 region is CASSGGGDYNEQFF. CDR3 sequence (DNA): TGTGCCAGCAGCGGTGGCGGGGACTACAATGAGCAGTTCTTC.

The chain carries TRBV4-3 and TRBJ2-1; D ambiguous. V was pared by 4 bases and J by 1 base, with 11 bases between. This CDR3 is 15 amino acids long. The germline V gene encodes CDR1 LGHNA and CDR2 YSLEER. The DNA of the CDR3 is TGCGCCAGCAGCCGAGGACCGGCTTCCTACAATGAGCAGTTCTTC. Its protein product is CASSRGPASYNEQFF.

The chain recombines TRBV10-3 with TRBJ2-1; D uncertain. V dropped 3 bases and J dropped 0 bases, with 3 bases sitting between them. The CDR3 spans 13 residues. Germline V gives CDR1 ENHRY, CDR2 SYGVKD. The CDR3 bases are TGTGCCATCAGTGACAGCTCCTACAATGAGCAGTTCTTC. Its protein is CAISDSSYNEQFF.

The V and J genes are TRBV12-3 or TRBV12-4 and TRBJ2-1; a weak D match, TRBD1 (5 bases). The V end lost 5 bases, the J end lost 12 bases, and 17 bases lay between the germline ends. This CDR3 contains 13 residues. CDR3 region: CASSLLDPQGQFF. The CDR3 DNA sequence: TGTGCCAGCAGTCTACTGGACCCTCAGGGGCAGTTCTTC.

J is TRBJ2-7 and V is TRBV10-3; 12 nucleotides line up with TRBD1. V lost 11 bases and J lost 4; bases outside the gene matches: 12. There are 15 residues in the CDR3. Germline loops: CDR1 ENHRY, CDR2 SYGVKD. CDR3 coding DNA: TGTGCCTCCAGGGGACAGGGGGCGCATACATACGAGCAGTACTTC. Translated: CASRGQGAHTYEQYF.

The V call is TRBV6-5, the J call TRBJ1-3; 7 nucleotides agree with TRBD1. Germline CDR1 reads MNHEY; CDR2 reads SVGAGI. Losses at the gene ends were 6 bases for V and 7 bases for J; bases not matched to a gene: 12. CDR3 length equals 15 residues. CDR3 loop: CASRLTGTVGNTIYF. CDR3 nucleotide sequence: TGTGCCAGCAGGTTAACCGGGACAGTCGGCAACACCATATATTTT.

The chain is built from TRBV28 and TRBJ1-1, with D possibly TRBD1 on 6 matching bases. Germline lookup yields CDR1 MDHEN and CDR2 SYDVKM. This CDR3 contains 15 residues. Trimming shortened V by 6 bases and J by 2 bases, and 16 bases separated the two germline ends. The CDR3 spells CASRYSRGGNTEAFF. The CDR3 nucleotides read TGTGCCAGCAGATATAGTAGGGGGGGAAACACTGAAGCTTTCTTT.

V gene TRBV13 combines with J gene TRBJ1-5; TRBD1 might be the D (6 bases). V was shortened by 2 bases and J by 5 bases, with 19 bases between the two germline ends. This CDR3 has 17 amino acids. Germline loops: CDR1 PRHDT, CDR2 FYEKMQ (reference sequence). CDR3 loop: CASSLSRTGTLHQPQHF. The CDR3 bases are TGTGCCAGCAGCTTAAGTAGGACGGGGACACTTCATCAGCCCCAGCATTTT. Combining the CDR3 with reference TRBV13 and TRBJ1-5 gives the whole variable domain AAGVIQSPRHLIKEKRETATLKCYPIPRHDTVYWYQQGPGQDPQFLISFYEKMQSDKGSIPDRFSAQQFSDYHSELNMSSLELGDSALYFCASSLSRTGTLHQPQHFGDGTRLSIL.

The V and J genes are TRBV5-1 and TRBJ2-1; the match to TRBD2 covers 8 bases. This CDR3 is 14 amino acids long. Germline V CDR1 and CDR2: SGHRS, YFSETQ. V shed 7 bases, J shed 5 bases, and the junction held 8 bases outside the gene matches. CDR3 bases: TGCGCCAGCGGGAAGCGGGAGATGAACAATGAGCAGTTCTTC. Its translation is CASGKREMNNEQFF.

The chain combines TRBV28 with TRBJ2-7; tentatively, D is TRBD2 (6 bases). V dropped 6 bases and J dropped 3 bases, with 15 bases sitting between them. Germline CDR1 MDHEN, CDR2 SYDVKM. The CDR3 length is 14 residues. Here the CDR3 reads CASSTGLPNYEQYF. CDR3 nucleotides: TGTGCCAGCAGCACGGGACTTCCTAACTACGAGCAGTACTTC.

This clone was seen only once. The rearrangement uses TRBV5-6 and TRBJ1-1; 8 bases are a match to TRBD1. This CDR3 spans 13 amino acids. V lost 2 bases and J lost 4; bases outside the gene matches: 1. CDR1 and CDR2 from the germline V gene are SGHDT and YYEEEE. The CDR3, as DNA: TGTGCCAGCAGCTTACAGGGGGGCACTGAAGCTTTCTTT. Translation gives CASSLQGGTEAFF. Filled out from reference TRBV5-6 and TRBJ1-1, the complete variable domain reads DAGVTQSPTHLIKTRGQQVTLRCSPKSGHDTVSWYQQALGQGPQFIFQYYEEEERQRGNFPDRFSGHQFPNYSSELNVNALLLGDSALYLCASSLQGGTEAFFGQGTRLTVV.